One and the same sample provided the 3 T cell receptor beta chains below, sequenced in a study of blood T cells in healthy people across ages. Primed by a sample-barcoded 5' primer and a J-beta primer mix, a second PCR proceeded for roughly 6 to 12 cycles. MiXCR, applied by TCRdb to the 5' RACE reads, yields one record per CDR3 protein. The sample consists of around 1,800,000 distinct CDR3 sequences, 35% to 50% of them appearing once. The sample comprised blood. The receptors come from a human donor in good health.

This clonotype was counted a few times. The chain carries TRBV20-1 and TRBJ2-1; D may be TRBD1 (6 bases). Looked up from germline, CDR1 is DFQATT and CDR2 is SNEGSKA (reference sequence). V shed 5 bases and J shed 2 bases, with 19 bases lying between them. The CDR3 extends over 16 amino acids. The CDR3 coding sequence is TGCAGTGCTCTATCCCCTAAGGGGGTGACCTACAATGAGCAGTTCTTC. Residues: CSALSPKGVTYNEQFF.

The V gene is TRBV6-1, the J gene TRBJ1-4; no definite D call. Germline V gene data show CDR1 as MNHNS and CDR2 as SASEGT. V gave up 7 bases and J gave up 0 bases, with 12 bases separating them. The CDR3 loop spans 15 amino acids. The CDR3 loop is CASTIGDTTNEKLFF. DNA for the CDR3: TGTGCCAGCACTATCGGGGATACAACTAATGAAAAACTGTTTTTT.

This clonotype appeared a few times. V is TRBV12-3 or TRBV12-4 and J is TRBJ1-5; possibly TRBD1 for D (6 bases). The V and J ends lost 6 bases and 6 bases respectively, with 12 bases between them. The CDR3 is 13 residues long. The CDR3 coding sequence is TGTGCCAGCAGCTTCGCAGGGGTTCAGCCCCAGCATTTT. The encoded protein is CASSFAGVQPQHF.